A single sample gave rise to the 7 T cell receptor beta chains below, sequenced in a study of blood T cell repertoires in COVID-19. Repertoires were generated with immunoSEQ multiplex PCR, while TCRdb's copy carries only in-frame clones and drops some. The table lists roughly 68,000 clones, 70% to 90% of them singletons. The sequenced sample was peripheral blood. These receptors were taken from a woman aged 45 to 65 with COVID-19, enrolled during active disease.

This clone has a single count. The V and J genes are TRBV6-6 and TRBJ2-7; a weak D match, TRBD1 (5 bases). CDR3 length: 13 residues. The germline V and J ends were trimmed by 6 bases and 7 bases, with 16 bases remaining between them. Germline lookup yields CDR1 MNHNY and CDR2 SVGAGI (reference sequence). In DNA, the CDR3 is TGTGCCAGCAGATCCGTCCAGGGTGGAGAGCAGTACTTC. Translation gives CASRSVQGGEQYF.

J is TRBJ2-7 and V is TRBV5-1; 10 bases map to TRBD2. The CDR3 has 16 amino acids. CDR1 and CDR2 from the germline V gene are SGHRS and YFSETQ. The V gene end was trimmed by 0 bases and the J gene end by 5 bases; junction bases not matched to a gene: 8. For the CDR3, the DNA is TGCGCCAGCAGCTTGGTCCTAGCGGGAGCCACGCACGAGCAGTACTTC. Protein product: CASSLVLAGATHEQYF.

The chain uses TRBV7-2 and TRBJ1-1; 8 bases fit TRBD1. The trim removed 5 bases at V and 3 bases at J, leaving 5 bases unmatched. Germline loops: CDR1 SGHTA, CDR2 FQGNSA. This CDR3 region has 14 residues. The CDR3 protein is CASSTQGAHTEAFF. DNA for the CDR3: TGTGCCAGCAGCACGCAGGGGGCGCACACTGAAGCTTTCTTT.

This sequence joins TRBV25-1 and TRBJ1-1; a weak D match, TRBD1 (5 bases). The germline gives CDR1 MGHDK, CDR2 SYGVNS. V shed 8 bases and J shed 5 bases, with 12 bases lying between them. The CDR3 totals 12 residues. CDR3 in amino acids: CASGRGLTEAFF. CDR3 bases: TGTGCCAGCGGGAGGGGACTAACTGAAGCTTTCTTT.

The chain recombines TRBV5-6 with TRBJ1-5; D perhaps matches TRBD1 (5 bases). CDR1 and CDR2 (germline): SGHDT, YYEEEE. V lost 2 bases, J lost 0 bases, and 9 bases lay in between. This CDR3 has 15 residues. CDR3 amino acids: CASSLRTLSNQPQHF. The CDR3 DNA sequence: TGTGCCAGCAGCTTACGGACACTTAGCAATCAGCCCCAGCATTTT.

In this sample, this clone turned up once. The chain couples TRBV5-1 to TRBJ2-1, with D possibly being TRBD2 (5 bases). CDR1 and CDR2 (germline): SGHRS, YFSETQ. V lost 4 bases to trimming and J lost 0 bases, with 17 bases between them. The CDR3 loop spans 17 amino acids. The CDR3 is CASSGSNPGSSYNEQFF. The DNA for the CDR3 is TGCGCCAGCAGCGGCTCTAATCCGGGGAGCTCCTACAATGAGCAGTTCTTC.

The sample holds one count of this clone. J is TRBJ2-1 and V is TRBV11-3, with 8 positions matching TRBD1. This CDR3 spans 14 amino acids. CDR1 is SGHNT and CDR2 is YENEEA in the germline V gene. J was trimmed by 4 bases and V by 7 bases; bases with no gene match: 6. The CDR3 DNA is TGTGCCAGCAACCCGACAGGGGATTACAATGAGCAGTTCTTC. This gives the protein CASNPTGDYNEQFF.